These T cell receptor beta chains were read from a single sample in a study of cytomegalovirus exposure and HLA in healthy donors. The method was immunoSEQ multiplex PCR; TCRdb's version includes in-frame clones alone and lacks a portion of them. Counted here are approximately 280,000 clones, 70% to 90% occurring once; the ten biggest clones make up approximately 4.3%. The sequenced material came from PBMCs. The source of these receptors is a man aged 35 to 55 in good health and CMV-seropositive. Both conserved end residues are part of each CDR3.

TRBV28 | CASSPTSATDTQYF
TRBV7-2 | CASSSLQGKETQYF
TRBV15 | CATSRGRETTNEQFF
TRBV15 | CATQVALNQPQHF
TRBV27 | CASSLAGVGYEQYF
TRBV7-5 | CARSLVGRGTQYF
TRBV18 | CASSPGGVHYEQYF
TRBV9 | CASSVAPTSGSYEQYF
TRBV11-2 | CASSLAGGSGANVLTF
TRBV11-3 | CASSLTSAIYNEQFF
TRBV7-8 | CASSVRQGVFSNQPQHF
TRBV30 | CAAYRGLMDEQYF
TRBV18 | CASSPYGTDSNQPQHF
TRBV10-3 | CAISERTSGSYEQYF
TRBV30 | CAWSVTSPTGELFF
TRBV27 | CASSVRGQYGYTF
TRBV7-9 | CASSSLSGRSYNEQFF
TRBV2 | CASSHLVDNEQFF
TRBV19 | CASSIVLANEQFF
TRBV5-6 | CASSLVPDSYYEQYF
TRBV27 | CASLRGRRYEQYF
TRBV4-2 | CASSTQGSYTGELFF
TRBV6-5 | CASSSGLAVYNEQFF
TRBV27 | CASSLRGRVYEQYF
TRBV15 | CATSRGAGYEQYF
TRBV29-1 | CSAGTSGSYEQYF
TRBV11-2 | CASKREGLDTQYF
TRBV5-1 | CASSSNEWGRETQYF
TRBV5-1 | CASSLVSSGLAFSYEQYF
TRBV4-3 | CASSQDRGAGNTIYF
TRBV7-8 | CASSPQEVVEQYF
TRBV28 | CASSRDTENTEAFF
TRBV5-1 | CASSQGAARNTGELFF
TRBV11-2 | CASSSLLREESGELFF
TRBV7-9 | CASTPGNMNTEAFF
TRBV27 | CASSLPDSNYEQYF
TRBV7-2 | CASSLAGLAGSSYNEQFF
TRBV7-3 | CASSLGDRRTDTQYF
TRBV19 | CASSTLGNTEAFF
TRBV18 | CASSPRRGSGEKLFF
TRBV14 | CASSQDRAGLTEAFF
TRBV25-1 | CASGGAEQFF
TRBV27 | CASSLVSGSTANTGELFF
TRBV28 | CASRSTGGRGEAFF
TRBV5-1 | CASSFIDRVGANVLTF
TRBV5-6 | CASSLLGPGAYEQYF
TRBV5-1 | CASSLEGQATYEQYF
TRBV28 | CASSFTTGEAFF
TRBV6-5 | CASSYVGPGELFF
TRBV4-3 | CASSQDWGQGLTKNIQYF
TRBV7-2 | CASSADPTPEETQYF
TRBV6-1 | CASSEEASGSDSSYEQYF
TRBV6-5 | CASSYSRGPYEQYF
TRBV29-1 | CSVDGLSTSYNEQFF
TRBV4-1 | CASSPITGFGSPLHF
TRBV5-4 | CASSFRQAPYEQYF
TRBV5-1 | CASSVGLAGATDTQYF
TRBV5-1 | CASSLTGGPNTEAFF
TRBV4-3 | CASSQDMGQGGNEQFF
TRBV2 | CASSELGTIYEQYF